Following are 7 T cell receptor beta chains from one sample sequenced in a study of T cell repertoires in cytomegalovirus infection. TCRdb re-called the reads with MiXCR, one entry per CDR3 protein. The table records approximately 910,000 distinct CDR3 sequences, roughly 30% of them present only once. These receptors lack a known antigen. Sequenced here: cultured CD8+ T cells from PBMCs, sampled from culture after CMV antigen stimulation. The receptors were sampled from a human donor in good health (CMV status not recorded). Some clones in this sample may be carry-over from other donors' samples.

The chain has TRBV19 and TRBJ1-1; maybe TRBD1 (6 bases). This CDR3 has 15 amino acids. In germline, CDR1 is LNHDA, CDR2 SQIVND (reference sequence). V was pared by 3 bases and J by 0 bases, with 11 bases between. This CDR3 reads CASSIRTDMNTEAFF. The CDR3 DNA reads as TGTGCCAGTAGTATCCGGACAGACATGAACACTGAAGCTTTCTTT.

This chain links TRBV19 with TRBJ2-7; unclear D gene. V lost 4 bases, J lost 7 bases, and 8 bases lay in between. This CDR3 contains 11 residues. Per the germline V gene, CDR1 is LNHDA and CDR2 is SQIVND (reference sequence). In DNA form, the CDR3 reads TGTGCCAGTAGTAACGGGTGGGAGCAGTACTTC. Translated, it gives CASSNGWEQYF.

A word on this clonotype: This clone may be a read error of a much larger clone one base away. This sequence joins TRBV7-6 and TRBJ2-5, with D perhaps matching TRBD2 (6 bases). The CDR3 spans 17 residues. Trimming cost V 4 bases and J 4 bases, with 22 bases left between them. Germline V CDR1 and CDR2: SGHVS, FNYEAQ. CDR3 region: CASSWGVSGELPETQYF. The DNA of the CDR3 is TGTGCCAGCAGCTGGGGGGTCTCGGGGGAACTTCCAGAGACCCAGTACTTC.

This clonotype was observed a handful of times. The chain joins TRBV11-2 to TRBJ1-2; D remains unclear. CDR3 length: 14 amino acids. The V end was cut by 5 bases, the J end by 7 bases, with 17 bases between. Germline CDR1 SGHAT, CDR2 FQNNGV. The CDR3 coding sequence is TGTGCCAGCAGCCACCCTGGCGGGTCTTCTGGCTACACCTTC. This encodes CASSHPGGSSGYTF.

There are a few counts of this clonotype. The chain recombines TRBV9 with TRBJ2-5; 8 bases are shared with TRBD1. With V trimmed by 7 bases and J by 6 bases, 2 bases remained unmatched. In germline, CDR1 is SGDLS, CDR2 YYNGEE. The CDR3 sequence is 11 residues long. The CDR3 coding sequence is TGTGCCAGCGGGGACAGGAAGACCCAGTACTTC. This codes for CASGDRKTQYF.

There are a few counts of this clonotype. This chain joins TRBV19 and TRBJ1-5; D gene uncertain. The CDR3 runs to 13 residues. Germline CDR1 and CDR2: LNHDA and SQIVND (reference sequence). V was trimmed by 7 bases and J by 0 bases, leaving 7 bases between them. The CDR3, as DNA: TGTGCCAGTAAACAGTATAGCAATCAGCCCCAGCATTTT. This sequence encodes CASKQYSNQPQHF.

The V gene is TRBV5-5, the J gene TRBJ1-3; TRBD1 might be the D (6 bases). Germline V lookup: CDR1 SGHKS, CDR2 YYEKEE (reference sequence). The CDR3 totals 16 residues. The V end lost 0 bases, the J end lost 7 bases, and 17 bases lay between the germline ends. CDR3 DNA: TGTGCCAGCAGCTTGGTGCGGGCAGGGGTTCGTAACACCATATATTTT. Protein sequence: CASSLVRAGVRNTIYF.